This T cell receptor (beta chain) originates from a study of blood T cell repertoires in COVID-19. CDR3 size: 17 residues. The V and J ends lost 5 bases and 0 bases, in that order; junction bases with no gene match: 9. The germline CDR1 and CDR2 sequences are LNHDA and SQIVND (reference sequence). Only in-frame clones appear in the TCRdb table, and some are missing; sequencing was by immunoSEQ multiplex PCR. The repertoire holds about 260,000 clones, with roughly 84% as singletons. The sample taken for sequencing was peripheral blood. The sequence was obtained from a man in his 60s with acute or convalescent COVID-19. The J gene is TRBJ2-3, the V gene TRBV19; TRBD2 matches at 9 bases. CDR3 protein: CASSVIGGRDSTDTQYF. In DNA form, the CDR3 reads TGTGCCAGTAGTGTTATAGGCGGGAGGGATAGCACAGATACGCAGTATTTT.